The present entry profiles one T cell receptor (beta chain) with its context. The junction had 8 bases not matched to a gene; V was cut back by 3 bases and J by 10 bases. The CDR3 contains 14 residues. Germline V gene data show CDR1 as SGHDN and CDR2 as FVKESK. The source of the sample is a study of control samples from healthy donors and cancer patients. Sequenced by immunoSEQ multiplex PCR; TCRdb stores in-frame clones only, minus some. This sample has 100,000 to 150,000 clones, with under 90% found just once. Sequences were obtained from PBMCs. The TCR originated in a middle-aged man with head and neck cancer. V is TRBV14 and J is TRBJ2-1; TRBD2 matches at 8 bases. The CDR3: CASSQGLVVSEQFF. The CDR3 nucleotides are TGTGCCAGCAGCCAGGGACTAGTTGTGAGCGAGCAGTTCTTC.